This is a list of T cell receptor beta chains from one sample in a study of shared clonotypes between healthy human individuals. Assay: immunoSEQ multiplex PCR; the TCRdb copy retains only in-frame clones and omits some. Of some 2.1 million clones listed, just under 95% are singletons. The material sequenced was naive CD8+ T cells from PBMCs. The receptors shown here come from a man between 18 and 35 years old in good health. Some clones in this sample may be carry-over from other donors' samples. The CDR3 runs from the conserved cysteine through the conserved F or W.

>TRBJ2-7|TRBV6-6
CASSSVAGGDSYEQYF
>TRBJ2-1|TRBV19
CASSGTSGIHRNEQFF
>TRBJ2-1|TRBV25-1
CASSEGWSPEFF
>TRBJ2-1|TRBV9
CASSARSSPASDEQFF
>TRBJ1-5|TRBV18
CASSPRSGQGNQPQHF
>TRBJ2-7|TRBV5-1
CASSLVQTASYEQYF
>TRBJ1-2|TRBV4-3
CASSPSGENNYGYTF
>TRBJ2-5|TRBV4-3
CASSQDLSSEGETQYF
>TRBJ1-5|TRBV4-1
CASSQWQFSNQPQHF
>TRBJ2-1|TRBV30
CAWSEGALYNEQFF
>TRBJ2-4|TRBV19
CASSPRTGPDIQYF
>TRBJ1-2|TRBV27
CASSSGDSYGYTF
>TRBJ2-7|TRBV2
CASSEVDGVSSYEQYF
>TRBJ2-7|TRBV5-6
CASSFGEKGLVHYEQYF
>TRBJ2-7|TRBV11-2
CASSLPGLSYEQYF
>TRBJ2-7|TRBV13
CASSGGGLKPYEQYF
>TRBJ2-3|TRBV5-5
CASSLAGGDTQYF
>TRBJ1-1|TRBV28
CASSLVQGYTEAFF
>TRBJ1-6|TRBV27
CASSSSPDRSYNSPLHF
>TRBJ1-2|TRBV7-9
CASSPPGGGALGYTF
>TRBJ2-1|TRBV7-2
CASSHTSGSYNEQFF
>TRBJ1-1|TRBV10-3
CAISEAQTGSTEAFF
>TRBJ2-1|TRBV19
CASRDVSSYNEQFF
>TRBJ1-4|TRBV7-9
CASSSTKGDEKLFF